These T cell receptor beta chains were read from a single sample in a study of shared clonotypes between healthy human individuals. Assay: immunoSEQ multiplex PCR; the TCRdb copy retains only in-frame clones and omits some. The sample has about 680,000 clones, under 95% seen once. Sequenced: naive CD8+ T cells sorted from blood. The receptors here all came from a man aged 25-40 years in good health. Both conserved end residues are part of each CDR3. Fields, in order: CDR3 protein, J gene, V gene.

CASSFASRGGRTDTQYF TRBJ2-3 TRBV27
CASREGPAGGYEQYF TRBJ2-7 TRBV2
CASLSLVAAAESIF TRBJ1-1 TRBV10-1
CASSFFGGENTGELFF TRBJ2-2 TRBV11-3
CASSFPRSGNTIYF TRBJ1-3 TRBV28
CASSYLAEANYGYTF TRBJ1-2 TRBV6-6
CASSSGTGLYEQYF TRBJ2-7 TRBV27
CASRDLGQKEKLFF TRBJ1-4 TRBV2
CASSLGRSGTGQQTQYF TRBJ2-5 TRBV11-2
CASSLTPVGYSNQPQHF TRBJ1-5 TRBV2
CASSLGPGEDTQYF TRBJ2-3 TRBV7-2
CASSLSAATNEKLFF TRBJ1-4 TRBV28
CAWSVTSGDYEQYF TRBJ2-7 TRBV30
CASSSERDPYNEQFF TRBJ2-1 TRBV7-8
CASSQSQGAQTEAFF TRBJ1-1 TRBV16
CASSLWAPDGYTF TRBJ1-2 TRBV5-4
CASSWSTGNTALEQFF TRBJ2-1 TRBV27
CAHPGTHRGELFF TRBJ2-2 TRBV28
CASKIGTNYGYTF TRBJ1-2 TRBV28
CASSQERRWDTQYF TRBJ2-3 TRBV4-3
CASSLGRDTGELFF TRBJ2-2 TRBV14
CASSLRGIRSYEQYF TRBJ2-7 TRBV28
CASSREGVLYF TRBJ2-4 TRBV18
CASGFGTSGTYNEQFF TRBJ2-1 TRBV27
CASSRLASVDSSYEQFF TRBJ2-1 TRBV4-1
CASSRPPSGHLREQFF TRBJ2-1 TRBV27
CASSTGGNTEAFF TRBJ1-1 TRBV28